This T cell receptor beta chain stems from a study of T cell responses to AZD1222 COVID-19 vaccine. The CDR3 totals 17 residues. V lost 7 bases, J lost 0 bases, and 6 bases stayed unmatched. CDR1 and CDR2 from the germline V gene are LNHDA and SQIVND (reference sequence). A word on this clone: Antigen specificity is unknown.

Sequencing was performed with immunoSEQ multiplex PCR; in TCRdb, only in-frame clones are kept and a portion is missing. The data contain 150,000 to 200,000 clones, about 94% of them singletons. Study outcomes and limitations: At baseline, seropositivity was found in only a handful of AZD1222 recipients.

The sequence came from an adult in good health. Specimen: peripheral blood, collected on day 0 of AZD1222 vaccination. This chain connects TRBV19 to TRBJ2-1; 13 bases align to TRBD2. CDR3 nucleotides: TGTGCCAGTATGGGGACTAGCGGGATCAGCTCCTACAATGAGCAGTTCTTC. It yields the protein CASMGTSGISSYNEQFF.